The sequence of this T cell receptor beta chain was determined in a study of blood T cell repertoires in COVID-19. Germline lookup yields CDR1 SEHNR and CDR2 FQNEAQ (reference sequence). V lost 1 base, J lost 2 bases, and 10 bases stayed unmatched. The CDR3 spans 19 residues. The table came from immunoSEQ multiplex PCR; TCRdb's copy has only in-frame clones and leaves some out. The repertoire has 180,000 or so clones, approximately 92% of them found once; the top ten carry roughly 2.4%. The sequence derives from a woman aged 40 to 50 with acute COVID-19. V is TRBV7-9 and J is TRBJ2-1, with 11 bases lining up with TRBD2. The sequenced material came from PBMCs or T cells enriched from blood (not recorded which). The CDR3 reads CASSLEYSGRARAYNEQFF. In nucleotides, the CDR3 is TGTGCCAGCAGCTTAGAATATAGCGGGAGGGCCCGGGCCTACAATGAGCAGTTCTTC.